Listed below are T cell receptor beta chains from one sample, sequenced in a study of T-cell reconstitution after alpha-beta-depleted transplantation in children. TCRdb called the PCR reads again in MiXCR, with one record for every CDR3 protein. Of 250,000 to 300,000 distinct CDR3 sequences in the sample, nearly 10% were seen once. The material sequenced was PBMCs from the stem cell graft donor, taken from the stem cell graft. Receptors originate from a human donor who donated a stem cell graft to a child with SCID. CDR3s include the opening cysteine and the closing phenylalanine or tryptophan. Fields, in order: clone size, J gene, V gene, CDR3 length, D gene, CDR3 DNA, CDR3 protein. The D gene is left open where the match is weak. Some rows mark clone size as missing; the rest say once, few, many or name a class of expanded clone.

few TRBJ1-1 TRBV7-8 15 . TGTGCCAGCAACCCCAGTGAGCTGATGAACACTGAAGCTTTCTTT CASNPSELMNTEAFF
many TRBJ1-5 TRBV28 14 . TGTGCCAGCAGACTCGGGACGGTGCATCAGCCCCAGCATTTT CASRLGTVHQPQHF
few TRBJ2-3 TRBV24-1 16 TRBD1 TGTGCCACCAGTGACGGCCAGGGGGAGAAACCCTATACGCAGTATTTT CATSDGQGEKPYTQYF
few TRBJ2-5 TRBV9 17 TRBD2 TGTGCCAGCAGCCCGTCCGAGGCTAGCGGGGGGGCCAAGACCCAGTACTTC CASSPSEASGGAKTQYF
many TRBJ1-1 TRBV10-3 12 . TGTGCCATCAGTGACGTAGGGGCTGAAGCTTTCTTT CAISDVGAEAFF
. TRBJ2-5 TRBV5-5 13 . TGTGCCAGCAGCTTTGGCGGGATAGAGACCCAGTACTTC CASSFGGIETQYF
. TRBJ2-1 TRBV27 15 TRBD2 TGTGCCAGCAGGACCAGCGGGGGGCGCTACAATGAGCAGTTCTTC CASRTSGGRYNEQFF
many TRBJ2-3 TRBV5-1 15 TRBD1 TGCGCCAGCAGCCACCGGGACAGGGACCCAGATACGCAGTATTTT CASSHRDRDPDTQYF
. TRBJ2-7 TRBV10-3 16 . TGTGCCATCGCAGGGGAATCTAGTCTCATCTCCTACGAGCAGTACTTC CAIAGESSLISYEQYF
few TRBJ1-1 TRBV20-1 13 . TGCAGTGCTAGAGAGGGGGTAGGGACTGAAGCTTTCTTT CSAREGVGTEAFF
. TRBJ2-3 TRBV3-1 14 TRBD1 TGTGCCAGCAGCCTCCTGACAGGGCCAGATACGCAGTATTTT CASSLLTGPDTQYF
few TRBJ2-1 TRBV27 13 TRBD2 TGTGCCGCTGGGACTAGCGGGGGTATTCCGCCGTTCTTC CAAGTSGGIPPFF
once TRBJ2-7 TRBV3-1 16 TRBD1 TGTGCCAGCAGCCAAGATCCGGGGACAGGGATCTACGAGCAGTACTTC CASSQDPGTGIYEQYF
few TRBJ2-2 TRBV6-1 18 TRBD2 TGTGCCAGCAGCCCCGCTGCCCGGACTAGCGGCCCGGCCGGGGAGCTGTTTTTT CASSPAARTSGPAGELFF
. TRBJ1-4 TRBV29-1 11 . TGCAGCGTTGGGACTGCCGAAAAACTGTTTTTT CSVGTAEKLFF
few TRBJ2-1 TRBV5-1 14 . TGCGCCAGCAGCTTGCGGAGCTCCTACAATGAGCAGTTCTTC CASSLRSSYNEQFF
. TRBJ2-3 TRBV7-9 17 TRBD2 TGTGCCAGCAGCCACTTAAAAGCAGGACTAGCTCCAGATACGCAGTATTTT CASSHLKAGLAPDTQYF
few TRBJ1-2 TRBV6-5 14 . TGTGCCAGCAGTTACCACCGGGACCGATATGGCTACACCTTC CASSYHRDRYGYTF
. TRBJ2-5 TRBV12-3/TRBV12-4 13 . TGTGCCAGCAGTTGGGCGGGGCGGGAGACCCAGTACTTC CASSWAGRETQYF
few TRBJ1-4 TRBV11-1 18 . TGTGCCAGCAGCTTAGGGCCCCTTTTCAGGCAGGGGCTAGAAAAACTGTTTTTT CASSLGPLFRQGLEKLFF
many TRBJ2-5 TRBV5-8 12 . TGTGCCAGCAGCTCCGGGGTGGAGACCCAGTACTTC CASSSGVETQYF
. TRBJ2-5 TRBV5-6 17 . TGTGCCAGCAGCTTGGTCGGGACAAACACTTACCAAGAGACCCAGTACTTC CASSLVGTNTYQETQYF
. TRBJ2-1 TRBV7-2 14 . TGTGCCAGCAGCTTAGTCCAGGGCCCGAATGAGCAGTTCTTC CASSLVQGPNEQFF
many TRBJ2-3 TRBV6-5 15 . TGTGCCAGCAGTTACATGGGACTTAACACAGATACGCAGTATTTT CASSYMGLNTDTQYF
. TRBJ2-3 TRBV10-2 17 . TGCGCCAGCAGCCCCTTCGCTCAGGGTAGGGACGCAGATACGCAGTATTTT CASSPFAQGRDADTQYF
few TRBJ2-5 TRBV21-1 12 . TGTGCCAGCAGCAAGACGGCTCGGACCCAGTACTTC CASSKTARTQYF
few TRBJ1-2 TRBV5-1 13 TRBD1 TGCGCCAGCAGCCCCCAGGGGGGCTATGGCTACACCTTC CASSPQGGYGYTF
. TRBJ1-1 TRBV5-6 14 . TGTGCCAGCAGCTTGGTCGCAGCTAACACTGAAGCTTTCTTT CASSLVAANTEAFF
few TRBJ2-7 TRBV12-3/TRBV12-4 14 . TGTGCCAGCAGACTCGCGGGGCCCTCCTACGAGCAGTACTTC CASRLAGPSYEQYF
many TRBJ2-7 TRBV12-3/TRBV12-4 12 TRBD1 TGTGCCAGCAGCTTTACAGGGGCCGAGCAGTACTTC CASSFTGAEQYF
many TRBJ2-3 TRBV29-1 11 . TGCAGCGTTGGGACTGTGGATACGCAGTATTTT CSVGTVDTQYF
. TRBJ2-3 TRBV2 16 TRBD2 TGTGCCAGCAGAATACTAGCGGGGGGGGGCACAGATACGCAGTATTTT CASRILAGGGTDTQYF
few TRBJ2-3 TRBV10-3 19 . TGTGCCATCAGTGATCCAACTCCGCAACTAGGCAGTGAGGCAGATACGCAGTATTTT CAISDPTPQLGSEADTQYF
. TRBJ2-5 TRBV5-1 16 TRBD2 TGCGCCAGCAGCTTGGAGGGGCTAGCGGTGAAAGAGACCCAGTACTTC CASSLEGLAVKETQYF
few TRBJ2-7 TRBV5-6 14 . TGTGCCAGCAGCTTGGCCGGGCCTAGATACGAGCAGTACTTC CASSLAGPRYEQYF
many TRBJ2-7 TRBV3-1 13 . TGTGCCAGCAGCCAATTAAGCAGCCACGAGCAGTACTTC CASSQLSSHEQYF
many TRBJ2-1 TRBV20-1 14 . TGCAGTGCTAGTACTATAACAGGCGTCAATGAGCAGTTCTTC CSASTITGVNEQFF
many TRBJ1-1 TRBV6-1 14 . TGTGCCAGCAGTGGGGGGACGGTCGGAACTGAAGCTTTCTTT CASSGGTVGTEAFF
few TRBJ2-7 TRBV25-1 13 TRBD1 TGTGCCAGCAGTGTCAGGGGGATATACGAGCAGTACTTC CASSVRGIYEQYF
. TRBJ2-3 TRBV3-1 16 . TGTGCCAGCAGTCCGCAGGGAGGGGGGGGCACAGATACGCAGTATTTT CASSPQGGGGTDTQYF
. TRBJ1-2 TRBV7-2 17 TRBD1 TGTGCCAGCAGCTTAGGGACAGGGGGGATTTTTGGATATGGCTACACCTTC CASSLGTGGIFGYGYTF
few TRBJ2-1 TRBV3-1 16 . TGTGCCAGCAGCCAAGAAGGGACTGGGCCCTACAATGAGCAGTTCTTC CASSQEGTGPYNEQFF
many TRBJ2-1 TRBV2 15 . TGTGCCAATCCCCCCGAGGCGGGGAGGTACAATGAGCAGTTCTTC CANPPEAGRYNEQFF
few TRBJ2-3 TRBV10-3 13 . TGTGCCATCGGGTCAGGAGGCACAGATACGCAGTATTTT CAIGSGGTDTQYF
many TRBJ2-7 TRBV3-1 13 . TGTGCCAGCAGCCAAGGCGTAACCTACGAGCAGTACTTC CASSQGVTYEQYF
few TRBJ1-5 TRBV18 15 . TGTGCCAGCTCATATGGGACAACTAGCAATCAGCCCCAGCATTTT CASSYGTTSNQPQHF
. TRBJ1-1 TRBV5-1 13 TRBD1 TGCGCCAGCAGCTTGGATGGCAGGGGGGTGGCTTTCTTT CASSLDGRGVAFF
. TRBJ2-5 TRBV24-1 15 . TGTGCCACCAGTGATGGGATCACAGGAGGGGAGACCCAGTACTTC CATSDGITGGETQYF
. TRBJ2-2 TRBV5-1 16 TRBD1 TGCGCCAGCAGCTTGCAGGGGGCGTTCGGTATCGGGGAGCTGTTTTTT CASSLQGAFGIGELFF
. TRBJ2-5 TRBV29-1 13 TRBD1 TGCAGCCCAGGACAGGGTCGATGGGAGACCCAGTACTTC CSPGQGRWETQYF
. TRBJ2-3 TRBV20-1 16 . TGCAGTGCTAGACGGGAGTGGGGGGGCCGCCCAGATACGCAGTATTTT CSARREWGGRPDTQYF
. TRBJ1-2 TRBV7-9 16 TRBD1 TGTGCCAGCAGTCCTACCGGGACAGGGGGTTCCTATGGCTACACCTTC CASSPTGTGGSYGYTF
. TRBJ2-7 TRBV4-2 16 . TGTGCCAGCAGCCAAGATTTAGGGGGGGGAAGCTACGAGCAGTACTTC CASSQDLGGGSYEQYF
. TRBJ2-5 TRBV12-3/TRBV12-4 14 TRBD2 TGTGCCAGCAGTTTCCGGACTAGCGGGGAGACCCAGTACTTC CASSFRTSGETQYF
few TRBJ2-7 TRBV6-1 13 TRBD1 TGTGCCAGCAGTCCGACAGGGGCCACCGAGCAGTACTTC CASSPTGATEQYF